This passage covers 13 T cell receptor beta chains from one sample sequenced in a study of tumor and adjacent non-tumor tissue in lung cancer. A modified ARM-PCR protocol with three rounds of nested PCR amplified TCRbeta. TCRdb re-analysed the multiplex PCR reads in MiXCR, keeping a single row per CDR3 protein. Of 90,000 to 110,000 distinct CDR3 sequences listed, roughly 75% are singletons. The template was RNA from unsorted bulk tissue. The specimen was lung tumor tissue. Receptors originate from a woman aged 55-70 years with non-small cell lung cancer.

A remark on this clonotype: The junction differs from germline at one of its ends, possibly a read error. The chain is built from TRBV11-2 and TRBJ2-3; the D gene could be TRBD1 or TRBD2 (5 bases each). This CDR3 spans 15 amino acids. CDR1 and CDR2 (germline): SGHAT, FQNNGV. CDR3 coding DNA: TGTGCCAGCAGCGACACCGGGACGGTCATAGATACGCAGTACTTT. It translates to CASSDTGTVIDTQYF.

This clonotype was counted many times. This CDR3 is CASSQDSMNTEAFF. The CDR3 DNA follows: TGTGCCAGCAGCCAAGACAGTATGAACACTGAAGCTTTCTTT. V is TRBV14 and J is TRBJ1-1; D unresolved. Germline V gene sequence: CDR1 SGHDN, CDR2 FVKESK. This CDR3 is 14 amino acids long. V lost 0 bases to trimming and J lost 0 bases, with 5 bases between them.

In regard to this clonotype: This is likely a read error, given that the CDR3 carries no conserved phenylalanine or tryptophan at its end. Written as DNA, the CDR3 is TGCAGTGTTGGGCCTCAAGAGACCCAGTACATC. It codes for CSVGPQETQYI. The rearrangement joins TRBV29-1 to TRBJ2-5; no clear D. CDR3 length: 11 amino acids. Germline CDR1 SQVTM, CDR2 ANQGSEA.

Of note for this clonotype: The junction does not match germline at one end; this may be a read error. V usage is TRBV20-1 and J usage is TRBJ1-1; 8 nucleotides agree with TRBD1. This CDR3 comprises 13 residues. Germline CDR1 reads DFQATT; CDR2 reads SNEGSKA (reference sequence). For the CDR3, the DNA is TGCAGTACTAAGACAGGGGATGGAACTGAAGTTTTCTTT. Its protein is CSTKTGDGTEVFF.

The rearrangement links TRBV29-1 to TRBJ1-1; weak D call: TRBD1 (5 bases). Germline-derived CDR1 and CDR2 are SQVTM and ANQGSEA. The CDR3 totals 13 residues. This chain's CDR3 is CTCGRDLGTEAFF. Here the CDR3 DNA reads TGCACCTGCGGCAGGGATTTGGGTACTGAAGCTTTCTTT.

Regarding this clonotype: Just one base apart from a much larger clone, this may be a read error. No conserved phenylalanine or tryptophan is present at the end of the CDR3, so a read error is the likely explanation. The chain joins TRBV5-5 to TRBJ1-2; D call uncertain. This CDR3 contains 13 residues. Germline CDR1 reads SGHKS; CDR2 reads YYEKEE (reference sequence). Trimming stripped 2 bases from V and 8 bases from J, with 13 bases between. Written as DNA, the CDR3 is TGTGCCAGCAGCTTCACCCCAGACATGGGCTACACCATC. It specifies CASSFTPDMGYTI.

To note about this clonotype: Because the CDR3 is missing its conserved closing phenylalanine or tryptophan, this is likely a read error. This chain connects TRBV29-1 to TRBJ2-5; unclear D gene. The CDR3 spans 11 residues. Germline CDR1 is SQVTM and CDR2 is ANQGSEA. CDR3 region: CSAPRGEAQYY. The DNA for the CDR3 is TGCAGCGCTCCCCGAGGAGAGGCCCAGTACTAC.

The chain employs TRBV20-1 and TRBJ1-2; D is undetermined. The CDR3 runs 13 residues. V lost 1 base to trimming and J lost 6 bases, with 12 bases between them. The germline CDR1 and CDR2 sequences are DFQATT and SNEGSKA (reference sequence). The CDR3 region is CSARVQRENGYTF. CDR3 DNA: TGCAGTGCTAGAGTTCAGAGAGAAAATGGCTACACCTTC.

As concerns this clonotype: A much larger clonotype is one base distant, so this may be a read error. The CDR3 DNA is TGCGCCAGCAGCCAAGTACCGGACAGGGGGCGGGGTGAGCAGTCCTTC. Amino acids: CASSQVPDRGRGEQSF. This rearrangement joins TRBV4-1 to TRBJ2-1, with 11 bases matching TRBD1. The CDR3 extends over 16 amino acids. From germline, CDR1 is MGHRA and CDR2 YSYEKL.

This clonotype was found a few times. A much larger clone differs from this one at a single base, so this may be a read error. The chain recombines TRBV20-1 with TRBJ1-1; D remains unclear. Germline loops: CDR1 DFQATT, CDR2 SNEGSKA (reference sequence). The CDR3 has 13 amino acids. CDR3 in DNA: TGCAATGCCCCCGCCCGGGTCGACACTGAAGCTTTCTTT. Its translation is CNAPARVDTEAFF.

Concerning this clonotype: The junction and the germline gene differ at one end; a read error may be behind it. This chain connects TRBV6-5 to TRBJ2-5; TRBD2 agrees at 9 bases. CDR1 and CDR2 (germline): MNHEY, SVGAGI. This CDR3 comprises 15 residues. The CDR3 coding sequence is TGTGCCACCAGTTATTCAGGGCGGGGGGGAGAGACCCAGTACTTT. Amino acid sequence: CATSYSGRGGETQYF.

As concerns this clonotype: The junction departs from germline at one end; a sequencing error may be responsible. V is TRBV4-3 and J is TRBJ2-1, with D perhaps matching TRBD2 (5 bases). This CDR3 contains 16 residues. The germline gives CDR1 LGHNA, CDR2 YSLEER. The CDR3 reads CASSQDTGIKYNEQFF. CDR3 nucleotides: TGCGCCAGCAGCCAAGATACGGGGATTAAGTACAATGAGCAGTTCTTT.

This clonotype was observed at least ten times. This chain connects TRBV10-3 to TRBJ1-1; 9 nucleotides match TRBD1. Per the germline V gene, CDR1 is ENHRY and CDR2 is SYGVKD. The CDR3 totals 17 residues. The V and J ends lost 2 bases and 1 base, in that order; junction bases with no gene match: 8. DNA of the CDR3: TGTGCCATCAGTGAGCCTAACAGGGGGCTTCCGAACACTGAAGCTTTCTTT. Its protein product is CAISEPNRGLPNTEAFF.